The 20 T cell receptor beta chains given below trace back to one sample, sequenced in a study of T cell responses to AZD1222 COVID-19 vaccine. TCRdb's copy holds only in-frame clones and misses some; the assay was immunoSEQ multiplex PCR. The sample carries about 86,000 clones, under 95% recorded once. Here the sequenced sample was peripheral blood, taken on day 0 of AZD1222 vaccination. All receptors come from an adult in good health.

This chain links TRBV6-1 with TRBJ2-7, with TRBD1 matching over 9 bases. Germline V CDR1 and CDR2: MNHNS, SASEGT. CDR3 size: 14 residues. J gave up 4 bases and V 0 bases, and 1 base lay outside the gene matches. This chain's CDR3 is CASSEAGQGYEQYF. CDR3 DNA sequence: TGTGCCAGCAGTGAAGCGGGACAGGGATACGAGCAGTACTTC.

V is TRBV19 and J is TRBJ2-1; TRBD1 matches at 10 bases. CDR1 and CDR2 from the germline V gene are LNHDA and SQIVND (reference sequence). V dropped 3 bases and J dropped 4; count of bases not matched to a gene: 3. The CDR3 loop spans 15 amino acids. The CDR3 loop reads CASSIKGQGYNEQFF. As DNA, the CDR3 is TGTGCCAGTAGTATTAAGGGACAGGGGTACAATGAGCAGTTCTTC.

The gene calls are TRBV5-1 and TRBJ1-2; TRBD1 is a possible D gene (6 bases). Trimming removed 1 base from V and 2 bases from J, with 12 bases in between. The CDR3 consists of 15 residues. Per the germline V gene, CDR1 is SGHRS and CDR2 is YFSETQ. For the CDR3, the DNA is TGCGCCAGCAGCTTGACGGGGGGCGTAAACTATGGCTACACCTTC. Residues: CASSLTGGVNYGYTF.

The chain uses TRBV30 and TRBJ2-2; the D gene is possibly TRBD1 (5 bases). The CDR3 loop spans 13 amino acids. In germline, CDR1 is GTSNPN, CDR2 SVGIG (reference sequence). CDR3 bases: TGTGCGGTGGGGCGGACGAACACCGGGGAGCTGTTTTTT. It specifies CAVGRTNTGELFF.

This sequence joins TRBV7-2 and TRBJ2-1; 7 bases map to TRBD1. The CDR3 consists of 16 residues. Germline CDR1 SGHTA, CDR2 FQGNSA. The junction had 10 bases not matched to a gene; V was cut back by 5 bases and J by 3 bases. DNA of the CDR3: TGTGCCAGCAGCACACAGGGACAGATTATCTACAATGAGCAGTTCTTC. Protein product: CASSTQGQIIYNEQFF.

This chain uses TRBV6-5 with TRBJ1-1; possible D gene TRBD1, 5 bases. The germline V gene has CDR1 MNHEY and CDR2 SVGAGI. The CDR3 contains 16 residues. V lost 0 bases, J lost 2 bases, and 13 bases lay in between. In DNA form, the CDR3 reads TGTGCCAGCAGTTACTCCTTCGGACAAGCAAACACTGAAGCTTTCTTT. Translation: CASSYSFGQANTEAFF.

The rearrangement uses TRBV18 and TRBJ2-7; a possible D gene is TRBD1 (6 bases). V was cut by 8 bases and J by 2 bases, with 16 bases left in between. CDR3 length: 14 residues. CDR1 and CDR2 from the germline V gene are KGHSH and LQKENI. As DNA, the CDR3 is TGTGCCAGCAACACAGGGTCCCCTCCCTACGAGCAGTACTTC. This sequence encodes CASNTGSPPYEQYF.

This clone has a single count. The chain links TRBV6-5 to TRBJ1-5, with D maybe TRBD1 (5 bases). Trimming took 10 bases from V and 3 from J, leaving 19 bases between them. The CDR3 extends over 15 amino acids. Germline CDR1 MNHEY, CDR2 SVGAGI. The CDR3 nucleotides are TGTGCCACCCTTGGGAGGGAAGGGGTCAATCAGCCCCAGCATTTT. Its translation: CATLGREGVNQPQHF.

This clone was observed a handful of times. The chain combines TRBV13 with TRBJ2-1; TRBD2 matches 9 bases. Trimming removed 5 bases from V and 9 bases from J; junction bases left unmatched: 17. CDR3 length equals 17 residues. Germline CDR1 and CDR2: PRHDT and FYEKMQ (reference sequence). DNA of the CDR3: TGTGCCAGCAGCCCCACCCCGGGACTAGCTTTTGAGGGTGAGCAGTTCTTC. Amino acid sequence: CASSPTPGLAFEGEQFF.

CDR3 bases: TGTGCCAGCAGACCCTCCGGGACCCCTTATGGCTACACCTTC. Translated: CASRPSGTPYGYTF. This rearrangement joins TRBV9 to TRBJ1-2; perhaps TRBD1 as D (5 bases). CDR3 length: 14 residues. Germline V gene data show CDR1 as SGDLS and CDR2 as YYNGEE. Trimming took off 5 bases at V and 5 bases at J, with 16 bases between the two ends. The variable domain in full, with the rest retrieved from reference TRBV9 and TRBJ1-2, is DSGVTQTPKHLITATGQRVTLRCSPRSGDLSVYWYQQSLDQGLQFLIQYYNGEERAKGNILERFSAQQFPDLHSELNLSSLELGDSALYFCASRPSGTPYGYTFGSGTRLTVV.

The chain recombines TRBV11-3 with TRBJ1-1; possible D gene TRBD1, 6 bases. V was pared by 5 bases and J by 8 bases, with 12 bases between. This CDR3 is built from 12 residues. Per germline, CDR1 SGHNT and CDR2 YENEEA. The CDR3 region is CASSHPGQEAFF. CDR3 DNA: TGTGCCAGCAGCCACCCGGGACAAGAAGCTTTCTTT. The full variable domain, in which reference TRBV11-3 and TRBJ1-1 provide the parts outside the CDR3, is EAGVVQSPRYKIIEKKQPVAFWCNPISGHNTLYWYLQNLGQGPELLIRYENEEAVDDSQLPKDRFSAERLKGVDSTLKIQPAELGDSAVYLCASSHPGQEAFFGQGTRLTVV.

This clone was picked up a small number of times. The genes are TRBV12-3 or TRBV12-4 and TRBJ2-3; tentatively, D is TRBD1 or TRBD2 (6 bases each). V was clipped by 6 bases and J by 8 bases, with 15 bases between them. This CDR3 is built from 13 residues. CDR3 residues: CASRAPGAPTQYF. As DNA, the CDR3 is TGTGCCAGCAGGGCACCGGGGGCGCCTACGCAGTATTTT.

This chain links TRBV19 with TRBJ1-5, with no clear D. The CDR3 sequence is 11 residues long. The V gene lost 7 bases and the J gene lost 9 bases, with 10 bases spanning the gap. Germline V gives CDR1 LNHDA, CDR2 SQIVND (reference sequence). CDR3 bases: TGTGCCAGTACGGGGAACGGGCCCCAGCATTTT. Translated, it gives CASTGNGPQHF.

V gene TRBV28 combines with J gene TRBJ2-7; 7 bases agree with TRBD2. The CDR3 is made up of 16 amino acids. The ends lost 0 bases at V and 5 bases at J; junction bases unmatched: 10. Germline CDR1 reads MDHEN; CDR2 reads SYDVKM. The CDR3 is CASSLWGGSTGNEQYF. CDR3 coding DNA: TGTGCCAGCAGTTTATGGGGCGGGAGTACGGGCAACGAGCAGTACTTC.

The chain couples TRBV9 to TRBJ1-1; 10 bases agree with TRBD1. Unmatched junction bases numbered 12, after V lost 4 bases and J lost 3 bases. Germline V gene sequence: CDR1 SGDLS, CDR2 YYNGEE. The CDR3 is made up of 17 amino acids. CDR3 residues: CASSLSGTGVGDTEAFF. The CDR3 nucleotides are TGTGCCAGCAGCCTTTCCGGGACAGGGGTCGGGGACACTGAAGCTTTCTTT.

The rearrangement uses TRBV9 and TRBJ1-1, with D possibly TRBD1 on 5 matching bases. CDR3 size: 13 residues. Germline CDR1 SGDLS, CDR2 YYNGEE. V dropped 4 bases and J dropped 6 bases, with 13 bases sitting between them. Here the CDR3 reads CASSPGTGPEAFF. In nucleotides, the CDR3 is TGTGCCAGCAGCCCGGGGACGGGGCCTGAAGCTTTCTTT.

This clone has more than one count but fewer than ten. The chain couples TRBV10-3 to TRBJ1-2; 7 nucleotides agree with TRBD1. The CDR3 covers 15 residues. V lost 6 bases, J lost 3 bases, and 10 bases stayed unmatched. Looked up from germline, CDR1 is ENHRY and CDR2 is SYGVKD. In DNA, the CDR3 is TGTGCCATCAGGAAGCTAACAGGGGCCGACTATGGCTACACCTTC. Its translation is CAIRKLTGADYGYTF.

This chain uses TRBV6-1 with TRBJ2-2; 8 positions match TRBD1. The CDR3 sequence is 16 residues long. V lost 2 bases to trimming and J lost 3 bases; unmatched junction nucleotides: 5. Germline V gene sequence: CDR1 MNHNS, CDR2 SASEGT. In DNA, the CDR3 is TGTGCCAGCAGTGAAACTGACAGGGGATACACCGGGGAGCTGTTTTTT. It encodes CASSETDRGYTGELFF.

For this clone: Germline is not matched at one junction end, which may reflect a read error. In the same sample, other DNA sequences code for this CDR3. The V call is TRBV6-4, the J call TRBJ2-5; 7 bases line up with TRBD2. The CDR3 has 15 amino acids. Germline loops: CDR1 MRHNA, CDR2 SNTAGT. The CDR3: CAGTNSGLQAETQYF. The DNA for the CDR3 is TGTGCCGGTACAAACTCGGGACTACAAGCGGAGACCCAATACTTC.

This clone was counted once. This sequence joins TRBV19 and TRBJ1-1, with unresolved D. Germline assignment: CDR1 LNHDA and CDR2 SQIVND (reference sequence). The CDR3 runs to 13 residues. V was pared by 7 bases and J by 5 bases, with 14 bases between. This chain's CDR3 is CASIPPPGTEAFF. The DNA for the CDR3 is TGTGCCAGTATCCCCCCCCCGGGGACTGAAGCTTTCTTT.